The next 22 T cell receptor beta chains were all read from a single sample in a study of metastatic and nonmetastatic thyroid tumors. Through MiXCR, TCRdb re-clonotyped the PCR reads. This sample carries 15,000 to 20,000 clones, roughly 23% of them seen once, and the ten largest clones take approximately 15%. No treatment of any kind had been given to any patient before thyroid surgery. Sample: tumor tissue. Receptors originate from a female donor with papillary thyroid cancer or a benign thyroid nodule (not recorded which). Some clones in this sample may be carry-over from other donors' samples.

This chain uses TRBV10-3 with TRBJ1-2; D remains unclear. The CDR3 spans 13 residues. CDR1 and CDR2 (germline): ENHRY, SYGVKD. V shed 4 bases and J shed 8 bases, with 14 bases lying between them. The CDR3 DNA reads TGTGCCATCAGTGTAGACCTGGCGGGGGGCTACACCTTC. It specifies CAISVDLAGGYTF.

This clone was seen more than once but under ten times. The gene calls are TRBV6-2 or TRBV6-3 and TRBJ2-7; 8 bases line up with TRBD1. CDR1 is MNHEY, CDR2 SVGEGT, per germline. The J segment lost 3 bases and the V segment lost 3 bases, leaving 7 bases of the junction unmatched. The CDR3 is made up of 15 amino acids. The CDR3 DNA follows: TGTGCCAGCAGTTATCCGAGACAGGGGTACTACGAGCAGTACTTC. Amino acid sequence: CASSYPRQGYYEQYF.

The J gene is TRBJ1-2, the V gene TRBV11-3, with a weak D call TRBD1 (6 bases). V lost 8 bases to trimming and J lost 8 bases, with 18 bases between them. Germline V CDR1 and CDR2: SGHNT, YENEEA. This CDR3 region has 13 residues. CDR3 sequence reads: CASFVPGAGGYTF. CDR3 coding DNA: TGTGCCAGCTTCGTCCCGGGGGCCGGGGGCTACACCTTC.

This clone was detected many times. The genes are TRBV28 and TRBJ2-7; D may match TRBD1 or TRBD2 (5 bases each). The CDR3 spans 13 residues. Trimming cost V 1 base and J 7 bases, with 11 bases left between them. Germline V lookup: CDR1 MDHEN, CDR2 SYDVKM. CDR3 in amino acids: CASSLLGVGEQYF. In nucleotides, the CDR3 is TGTGCCAGCAGTTTATTGGGGGTAGGGGAGCAGTACTTC. The full variable domain, its missing parts supplied by reference TRBV28 and TRBJ2-7, is DVKVTQSSRYLVKRTGEKVFLECVQDMDHENMFWYRQDPGLGLRLIYFSYDVKMKEKGDIPEGYSVSREKKERFSLILESASTNQTSMYLCASSLLGVGEQYFGPGTRLTVT.

The chain combines TRBV11-2 with TRBJ2-7; either TRBD1 or TRBD2 may fit D (5 bases each). V lost 5 bases to trimming and J lost 0 bases, with 14 bases between them. The CDR3 consists of 15 residues. From germline, CDR1 is SGHAT and CDR2 FQNNGV. CDR3 protein: CASSEGTDPSYEQYF. The CDR3 nucleotides are TGTGCCAGCAGCGAAGGGACGGACCCCTCCTACGAGCAGTACTTC.

The chain couples TRBV5-1 to TRBJ2-1, with TRBD2 matching 9 bases. The CDR3 contains 19 residues. The V gene's germline CDR1 is SGHRS and CDR2 YFSETQ. J gave up 8 bases and V 4 bases, and 22 bases lay outside the gene matches. CDR3 DNA sequence: TGCGCCAGCAGCCTAGGACTAGCGCCCGGGTCCCGCCGTCATGATGAGCAGTTCTTC. This translates into CASSLGLAPGSRRHDEQFF.

With respect to this clone: Germline is not matched at one junction end, which may reflect a read error. The chain is built from TRBV28 and TRBJ2-1; a weak D match, TRBD2 (7 bases). From germline, CDR1 is MDHEN and CDR2 SYDVKM. This CDR3 region has 15 residues. The CDR3 is CASGGGANPYNGQFF. Here the CDR3 DNA reads TGTGCCAGCGGGGGGGGGGCGAATCCCTACAATGGGCAGTTCTTC.

This clone was observed many times. This chain joins TRBV6-1 and TRBJ2-1, with D uncertain. The CDR3 spans 14 residues. V gave up 9 bases and J gave up 5 bases, with 17 bases separating them. From germline, CDR1 is MNHNS and CDR2 SASEGT. Here the CDR3 DNA reads TGTGCCAGTCTTCTATCACCCTCAGACAATGAGCAGTTCTTC. Its translation is CASLLSPSDNEQFF.

This clone was recorded many times. The chain has TRBV27 and TRBJ1-5; 10 positions match TRBD1. The V gene end was trimmed by 6 bases and the J gene end by 5 bases; junction bases not matched to a gene: 4. This CDR3 is built from 14 residues. Germline CDR1 is MNHEY and CDR2 is SMNVEV (reference sequence). The CDR3 DNA follows: TGTGCCAGCAGGACAGGGGGCGCGTATCAGCCCCAGCATTTT. Protein product: CASRTGGAYQPQHF.

This clone has at least ten counts. The chain is built from TRBV27 and TRBJ2-3, with a possible D match to TRBD1 (6 bases). Trimming removed 3 bases at V and 5 bases at J, with 12 bases between. Per the germline V gene, CDR1 is MNHEY and CDR2 is SMNVEV (reference sequence). The CDR3 runs 14 residues. In DNA, the CDR3 is TGTGCCAGCAGTTTTCAGGGGAGAGGAGATACGCAGTATTTT. Residues: CASSFQGRGDTQYF.

The gene calls are TRBV19 and TRBJ1-5, with D possibly being TRBD2 (5 bases). Gene TRBJ2-3 matches the end of the DNA better, so the J call may be wrong. Germline CDR1 and CDR2: LNHDA and SQIVND (reference sequence). The length of the CDR3 is 15 residues. The CDR3: CASSVGVLGNQPQYF. CDR3 DNA sequence: TGTGCCAGTAGTGTCGGGGTCCTTGGCAATCAGCCCCAGTATTTT.

This clone was counted between two and nine times. V and J are TRBV24-1 and TRBJ1-4, with 10 bases fitting TRBD1. Germline V gene data show CDR1 as KGHDR and CDR2 as SFDVKD. The CDR3 has 15 residues. The V segment lost 3 bases and the J segment 10 bases; nucleotides outside the gene matches: 7. This chain's CDR3 is CATSDPGTGDRKLFF. In nucleotides, the CDR3 is TGTGCCACCAGTGATCCCGGGACAGGGGATCGAAAACTGTTTTTT.

Ten or more counts support this clone. The chain employs TRBV7-9 and TRBJ1-1, with a tentative D call TRBD1 (6 bases). CDR3 length: 13 residues. The germline gives CDR1 SEHNR, CDR2 FQNEAQ (reference sequence). V dropped 3 bases and J dropped 9 bases, with 14 bases sitting between them. CDR3 bases: TGTGCCAGCAGCTTCGGACAGAGCGAGAAAGCTTTCTTT. Its translation: CASSFGQSEKAFF.

In its sample, this clone was seen many times. The rearrangement joins TRBV12-3 or TRBV12-4 to TRBJ1-1, with D possibly matching TRBD1 (5 bases). Trimming cost V 2 bases and J 4 bases, with 11 bases left between them. There are 14 residues in the CDR3. CDR3 loop: CASSLSRQSTEAFF. The DNA of the CDR3 is TGTGCCAGCAGTTTATCTCGACAGTCCACTGAAGCTTTCTTT.

This clone was seen repeatedly, ten times or more. V usage is TRBV6-2 or TRBV6-3 and J usage is TRBJ2-7, with unresolved D. Germline loops: CDR1 MNHEY, CDR2 SVGEGT. The CDR3 spans 13 residues. The V and J ends lost 5 bases and 3 bases respectively, with 11 bases between them. CDR3 sequence: CASSLPQYYEQYF. CDR3 in DNA: TGTGCCAGCAGTCTCCCCCAATACTACGAGCAGTACTTC.

Many counts were recorded for this clone. The chain links TRBV20-1 to TRBJ2-3; 12 positions agree with TRBD2. Germline values: CDR1 DFQATT, CDR2 SNEGSKA (reference sequence). The CDR3 has 11 amino acids. V was pared by 7 bases and J by 9 bases, with 2 bases of the junction left unmatched. CDR3: CSGLAGVTQYF. DNA of the CDR3: TGCAGTGGACTAGCGGGAGTCACGCAGTATTTT.

By share, this clone ranks as medium-sized. The rearrangement uses TRBV4-1 and TRBJ2-2; TRBD2 matches at 9 bases. V trimming: 0 bases; J trimming: 6 bases; junction bases outside the gene matches: 8. CDR3 length: 17 residues. CDR1 MGHRA and CDR2 YSYEKL come from the germline V gene. The CDR3 nucleotides are TGCGCCAGCAGCCAAGAGCTAGCGGGAAAAGGAGCCGGGGAGCTGTTTTTT. Translation: CASSQELAGKGAGELFF.

This clone was observed many times. J is TRBJ2-1 and V is TRBV20-1; TRBD1 might be the D (6 bases). The CDR3 has 15 amino acids. Between the trimmed V and J ends, which lost 8 bases and 6 bases, there was a span of 23 bases. CDR1 is DFQATT, CDR2 SNEGSKA, per germline (reference sequence). DNA for the CDR3: TGCAGTCTTAGGGAACAGGGTTCAGAAATCAATGAGCAGTTCTTC. Amino acids: CSLREQGSEINEQFF.

This clone was observed a handful of times. The V call is TRBV6-1, the J call TRBJ1-1, with D possibly being TRBD1 (5 bases). V lost 3 bases and J lost 7, with 12 bases in between. Germline V gene lookup returns CDR1 MNHNS and CDR2 SASEGT. This CDR3 region has 13 residues. The CDR3 here is CASSDFGRDEAFF. CDR3 DNA: TGTGCCAGCAGTGATTTTGGCAGGGATGAAGCTTTCTTT.

This clone was counted at least ten times. The V and J genes are TRBV7-9 and TRBJ2-1, with 12 nucleotides matching TRBD2. CDR1 is SEHNR, CDR2 FQNEAQ, per germline (reference sequence). The J segment lost 7 bases and the V segment lost 5 bases, leaving 6 bases of the junction unmatched. The CDR3 is made up of 15 amino acids. CDR3 in DNA: TGTGCCAGCAGCACATTACTAGCGGGAGGAAATGAGCAGTTCTTC. It codes for CASSTLLAGGNEQFF.

This clone was observed at least ten times. The chain employs TRBV20-1 and TRBJ2-1; 8 bases are shared with TRBD2. The CDR3 is 16 amino acids. With 1 base clipped from V and 6 bases from J, the junction kept 11 bases outside the gene matches. The V gene's germline CDR1 is DFQATT and CDR2 SNEGSKA (reference sequence). CDR3 DNA: TGCAGTGCTAGAGGGATTAGCGGGAATGATTTCAATGAGCAGTTCTTC. Encoded protein: CSARGISGNDFNEQFF.

This sequence joins TRBV27 and TRBJ1-6, with D maybe TRBD1 (5 bases). Germline V gene data show CDR1 as MNHEY and CDR2 as SMNVEV (reference sequence). The CDR3 totals 16 residues. The V gene lost 3 bases and the J gene lost 6 bases, with 15 bases spanning the gap. The CDR3 region is CASSFWGRRANSPLHF. CDR3 coding DNA: TGTGCCAGCAGTTTCTGGGGCAGGAGGGCTAATTCACCCCTCCACTTT.